Listed here are 3 T cell receptor beta chains from one sample, sequenced in a study of blood T cell repertoires in COVID-19. Clones were read by immunoSEQ multiplex PCR, and TCRdb kept only the in-frame ones, dropping some. The repertoire consists of roughly 180,000 clones, with around 83% occurring once and the leading ten covering 6.2%. The sequenced material came from PBMCs or T cells enriched from blood (not recorded which). These TCRs come from a man between 40 and 49 years old who had recovered from COVID-19.

The V and J genes are TRBV27 and TRBJ2-7, with 10 positions matching TRBD1. With V trimmed by 6 bases and J by 1 base, 12 bases remained unmatched. The germline V gene has CDR1 MNHEY and CDR2 SMNVEV (reference sequence). The CDR3 consists of 17 residues. CDR3 DNA: TGTGCCAGCAGCCTGGGACAGGGGCCCATTTTTTCCTACGAGCAGTACTTC. Protein: CASSLGQGPIFSYEQYF.

This rearrangement joins TRBV6-5 to TRBJ1-1; perhaps TRBD1 as D (5 bases). Trimming removed 4 bases at V and 8 bases at J, with 14 bases between. Germline CDR1 and CDR2: MNHEY and SVGAGI. The CDR3 covers 13 residues. The CDR3 here is CASSSLGTSEAFF. In nucleotides, the CDR3 is TGTGCCAGCAGTTCCTTAGGGACTTCCGAAGCTTTCTTT.

V and J are TRBV6-1 and TRBJ2-7, with TRBD1 identical over 8 bases. This CDR3 comprises 13 residues. Per the germline V gene, CDR1 is MNHNS and CDR2 is SASEGT. V lost 3 bases, J lost 4 bases, and 2 bases stayed unmatched. The CDR3 region is CASSEDRVYEQYF. The CDR3 nucleotides are TGTGCCAGCAGTGAGGACAGGGTGTACGAGCAGTACTTC.